This T cell receptor beta chain originates from a study of response to subunit inactivated influenza vaccine. Study results and caveats: Authors suggested that a seasonal influenza vaccination recruits few new T cells each time.

This clonotype has only a few counts. Its antigen is undetermined. TCRdb reprocessed the RT-PCR reads with MiXCR, giving one entry per CDR3 protein. The data contain hundreds of thousands of distinct CDR3 sequences, roughly 11% of them singletons. CDR1 and CDR2 (germline): MNHEY, SVGEGT. The CDR3 is made up of 19 amino acids. J was trimmed by 4 bases and V by 2 bases; bases with no gene match: 18. Sequences were derived from PBMCs from blood, sampled about 40 days after vaccination. This receptor was taken from a man in his fifties or sixties who received an inactivated influenza vaccine. The chain uses TRBV6-2 or TRBV6-3 and TRBJ2-5; 8 bases fit TRBD2. The CDR3 nucleotides read TGTGCCAGCAGTTACGATCTTTCGGGGGGGCCGAGGGGTGGAGAGACCCAGTACTTC. Amino acids: CASSYDLSGGPRGGETQYF.